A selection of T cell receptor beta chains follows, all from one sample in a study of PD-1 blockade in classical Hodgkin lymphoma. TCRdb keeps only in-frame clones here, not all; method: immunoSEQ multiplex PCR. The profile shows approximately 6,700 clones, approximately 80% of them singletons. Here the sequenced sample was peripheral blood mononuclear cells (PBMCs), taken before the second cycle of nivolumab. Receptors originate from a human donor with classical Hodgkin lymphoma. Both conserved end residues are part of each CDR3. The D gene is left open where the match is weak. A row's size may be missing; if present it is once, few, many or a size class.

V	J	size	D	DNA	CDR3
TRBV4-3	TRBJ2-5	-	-	TGCGCCAGCAGCCAGGTATGGACAGAGCAAGAGACCCAGTACTTC	CASSQVWTEQETQYF
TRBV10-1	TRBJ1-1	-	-	TGCGCCAGCAGTGATCCCGGCTTCACTGAAGCTTTCTTT	CASSDPGFTEAFF
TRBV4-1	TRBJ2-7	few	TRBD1	TGCGCCAGCAGCTGGGGACAGGGGGCTCTTCTCGAGCAGTACTTC	CASSWGQGALLEQYF
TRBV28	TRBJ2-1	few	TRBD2	TGTGCCAGCAAGTATACTAGCGGGGTTTCGTATGAGCAGTTCTTC	CASKYTSGVSYEQFF
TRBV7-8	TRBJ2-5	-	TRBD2	TGTGCCAGCAGCTCCCTAGCGGGAGGGCCTCGGGAGACCCAGTACTTC	CASSSLAGGPRETQYF
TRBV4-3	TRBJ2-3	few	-	TGCGCCAGCAGCCCACGGGACACCCACACAGATACGCAGTATTTT	CASSPRDTHTDTQYF
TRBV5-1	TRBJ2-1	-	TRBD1	TGCGCCAGCAGCCGACAGGGGGGCTACAATGAGCAGTTCTTC	CASSRQGGYNEQFF
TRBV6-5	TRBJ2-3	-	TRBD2	TGTGCCAGCAGTTACACGTCAGCGGGGGGGACAGATACGCAGTATTTT	CASSYTSAGGTDTQYF
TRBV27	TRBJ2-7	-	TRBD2	TGTGCCAGCAGTCCTATCGCGGGGGTATTGGGGGAGCAGTACTTC	CASSPIAGVLGEQYF
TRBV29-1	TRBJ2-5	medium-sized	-	TGCAGCGTTGGGGAGTGGGGGATGGGAGAGACCCAGTACTTC	CSVGEWGMGETQYF
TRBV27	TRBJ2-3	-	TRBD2	TGTGCCAGCCACTCACTGACTAGCGGGGGGCCCACAGATACGCAGTATTTT	CASHSLTSGGPTDTQYF
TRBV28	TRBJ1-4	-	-	TGTGCCAGCAGGTTAATTTTACAGGGAACTAATGAAAAACTGTTTTTT	CASRLILQGTNEKLFF
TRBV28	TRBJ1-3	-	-	TGTGCCAGCAGTTTCGTGGGGGCGGGAAACACCATATATTTT	CASSFVGAGNTIYF
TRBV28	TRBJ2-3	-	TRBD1	TGTGCCAGCAGTTTTCCCACCGGGACAGGGGGCCGTGTGAGTGCAGATACGCAGTATTTT	CASSFPTGTGGRVSADTQYF
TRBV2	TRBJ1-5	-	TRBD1	TGTGCCAGCACTACCTACGGACAGGCTAGGCAGCCCCAGCATTTT	CASTTYGQARQPQHF
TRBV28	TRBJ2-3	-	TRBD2	TGTGCCAGCAGTGGACTAGCGGACTACACAGATACGCAGTATTTT	CASSGLADYTDTQYF
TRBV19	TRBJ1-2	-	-	TGTGCCAGTAGTACGGACAGATGGTATGGCTACACCTTC	CASSTDRWYGYTF
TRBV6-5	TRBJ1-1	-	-	TGTGCCAGCAGTTATGACAGGAGGGATGTGAAAGCTTTCTTT	CASSYDRRDVKAFF
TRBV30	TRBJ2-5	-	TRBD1	TGTGCCTGGAGTGGAACCGGGACAGGAGGATGGGAGACCCAGTACTTC	CAWSGTGTGGWETQYF
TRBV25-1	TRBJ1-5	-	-	TGTGCCAGCAGTGAGTTCGCCCTGGAGGGGCAGCCCCAGCATTTT	CASSEFALEGQPQHF
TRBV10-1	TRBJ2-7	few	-	TGCGCCAGCAGTGACGAAGGGGTTTACGAGCAGTACTTC	CASSDEGVYEQYF
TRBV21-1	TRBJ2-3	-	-	TGTGCCAGCAGCAAACTAGGGGACAGGATCACAGATACGCAGTATTTT	CASSKLGDRITDTQYF
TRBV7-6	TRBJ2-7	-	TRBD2	TGTGCCAGCAGCCCATCTAGCGGGGGTACCTACGAGCAGTACTTC	CASSPSSGGTYEQYF
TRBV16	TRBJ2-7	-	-	TGTGCCAGCAGCCAATGGGGCCCGAGCTCCTACGAGCAGTACTTC	CASSQWGPSSYEQYF
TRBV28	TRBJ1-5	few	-	TGTGCCAGCAGTTTAGGTTTCGAACAGGGCGCCAATCAGCCCCAGCATTTT	CASSLGFEQGANQPQHF
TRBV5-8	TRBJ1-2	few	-	TGTGCCAGCAGGAGAGATCAACAGACGGGCTACACCTTC	CASRRDQQTGYTF
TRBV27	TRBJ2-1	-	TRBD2	TGTGCCAGCTCTAGTGCGGGGGTGGGCCAGTTCTTC	CASSSAGVGQFF
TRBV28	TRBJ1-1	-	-	TGTGCCAGCGCCGGGAACACTGAAGCTTTCTTT	CASAGNTEAFF
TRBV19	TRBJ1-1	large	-	TGTGCCAGTAGTATAGTAGCGGGCGCGGGGACTGAAGCTTTCTTT	CASSIVAGAGTEAFF
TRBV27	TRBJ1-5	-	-	TGTGCCAGCAGTTCAGAGACAGGCGGCAATCAGCCCCAGCATTTT	CASSSETGGNQPQHF
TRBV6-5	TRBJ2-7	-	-	TGTGCCAGCAGTTGGGTGAGCGGACTTACCGAGCAGTACTTC	CASSWVSGLTEQYF
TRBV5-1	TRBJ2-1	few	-	TGCGCCAGCAGCTCCAGGAACAATGAGCAGTTCTTC	CASSSRNNEQFF